The present T cell receptor beta chain was sequenced within a study of shared clonotypes between healthy human individuals. Study-wide results and caveats: Incompleteness in sorted-subset sequencing, despite large depth, was shown by rarefaction. Apart from blood, nothing was sampled; tissue repertoires likely differ.

Profiled with immunoSEQ multiplex PCR; TCRdb holds only in-frame clones, not every one. The sample has around 1.9 million clones, just under 95% seen once. The sample holds one count of this clone. Its target is not known. Germline CDR1 is MNHEY and CDR2 is SMNVEV (reference sequence). CDR3 length: 15 residues. V lost 6 bases to trimming and J lost 2 bases, with 17 bases between them. Naive CD8 cells were CD45RO-negative, positively selected for CCR7, excluding terminally differentiated effector memory CD45RA+ cells. The J gene is TRBJ2-7, the V gene TRBV27; no reliable D call. The origin of this receptor is a man younger than 35 in good health. Some clones in this sample may be carry-over from other donors' samples. Sequencing was done on a sample of naive CD8+ T cells from PBMCs. The CDR3 protein is CASSEQISGAYEQYF. In nucleotides, the CDR3 is TGTGCCAGCAGCGAGCAAATCTCTGGGGCCTACGAGCAGTACTTC.